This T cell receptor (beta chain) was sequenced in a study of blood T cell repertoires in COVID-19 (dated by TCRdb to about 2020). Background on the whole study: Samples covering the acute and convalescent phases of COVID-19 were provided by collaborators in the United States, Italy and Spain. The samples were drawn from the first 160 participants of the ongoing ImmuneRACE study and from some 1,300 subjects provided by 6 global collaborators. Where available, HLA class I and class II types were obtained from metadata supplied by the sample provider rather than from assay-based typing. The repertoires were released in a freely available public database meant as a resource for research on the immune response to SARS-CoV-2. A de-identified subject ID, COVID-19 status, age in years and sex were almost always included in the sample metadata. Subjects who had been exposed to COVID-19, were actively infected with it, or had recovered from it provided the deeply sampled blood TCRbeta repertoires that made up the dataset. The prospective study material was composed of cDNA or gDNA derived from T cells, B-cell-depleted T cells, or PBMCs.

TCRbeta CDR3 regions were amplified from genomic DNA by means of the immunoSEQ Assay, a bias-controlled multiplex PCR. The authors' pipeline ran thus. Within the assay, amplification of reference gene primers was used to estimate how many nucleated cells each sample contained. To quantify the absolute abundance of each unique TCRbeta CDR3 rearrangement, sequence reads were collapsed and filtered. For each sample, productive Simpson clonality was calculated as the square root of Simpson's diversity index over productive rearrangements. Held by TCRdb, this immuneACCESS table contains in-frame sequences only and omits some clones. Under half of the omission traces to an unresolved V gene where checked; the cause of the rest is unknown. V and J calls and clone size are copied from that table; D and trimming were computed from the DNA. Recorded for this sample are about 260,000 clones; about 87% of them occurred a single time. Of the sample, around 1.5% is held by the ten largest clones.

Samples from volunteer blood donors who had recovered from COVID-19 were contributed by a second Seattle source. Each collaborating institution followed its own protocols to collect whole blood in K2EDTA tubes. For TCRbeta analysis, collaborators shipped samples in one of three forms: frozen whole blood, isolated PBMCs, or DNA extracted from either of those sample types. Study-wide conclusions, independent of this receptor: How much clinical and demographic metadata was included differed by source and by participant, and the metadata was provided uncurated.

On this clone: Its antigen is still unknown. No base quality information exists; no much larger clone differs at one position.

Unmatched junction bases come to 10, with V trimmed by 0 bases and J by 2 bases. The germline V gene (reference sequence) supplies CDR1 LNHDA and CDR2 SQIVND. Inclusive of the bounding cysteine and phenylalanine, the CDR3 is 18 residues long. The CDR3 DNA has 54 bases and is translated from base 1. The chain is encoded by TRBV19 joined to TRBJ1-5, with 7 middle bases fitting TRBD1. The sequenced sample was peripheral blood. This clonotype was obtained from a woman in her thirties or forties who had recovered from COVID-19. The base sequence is TGTGCCAGTAGTATAGATCTTGACAGGGAAGGGGGCAATCAGCCCCAGCATTTT. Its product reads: CASSIDLDREGGNQPQHF.